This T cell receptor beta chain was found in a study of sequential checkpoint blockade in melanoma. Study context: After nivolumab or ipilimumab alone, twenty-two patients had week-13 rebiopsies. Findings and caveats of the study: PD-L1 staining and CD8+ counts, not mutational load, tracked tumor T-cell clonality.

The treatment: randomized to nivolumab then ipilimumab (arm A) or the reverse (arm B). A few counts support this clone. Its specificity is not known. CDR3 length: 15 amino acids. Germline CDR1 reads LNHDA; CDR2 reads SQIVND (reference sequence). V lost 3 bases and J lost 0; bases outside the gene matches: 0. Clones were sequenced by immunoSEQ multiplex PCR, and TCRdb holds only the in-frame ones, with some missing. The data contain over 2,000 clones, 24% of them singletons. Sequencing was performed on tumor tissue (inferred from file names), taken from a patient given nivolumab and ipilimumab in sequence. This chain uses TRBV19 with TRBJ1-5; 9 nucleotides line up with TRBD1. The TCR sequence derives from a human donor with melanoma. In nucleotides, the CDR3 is TGTGCCAGTAGTATGGACAGGGGTAGCAATCAGCCCCAGCATTTT. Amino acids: CASSMDRGSNQPQHF.